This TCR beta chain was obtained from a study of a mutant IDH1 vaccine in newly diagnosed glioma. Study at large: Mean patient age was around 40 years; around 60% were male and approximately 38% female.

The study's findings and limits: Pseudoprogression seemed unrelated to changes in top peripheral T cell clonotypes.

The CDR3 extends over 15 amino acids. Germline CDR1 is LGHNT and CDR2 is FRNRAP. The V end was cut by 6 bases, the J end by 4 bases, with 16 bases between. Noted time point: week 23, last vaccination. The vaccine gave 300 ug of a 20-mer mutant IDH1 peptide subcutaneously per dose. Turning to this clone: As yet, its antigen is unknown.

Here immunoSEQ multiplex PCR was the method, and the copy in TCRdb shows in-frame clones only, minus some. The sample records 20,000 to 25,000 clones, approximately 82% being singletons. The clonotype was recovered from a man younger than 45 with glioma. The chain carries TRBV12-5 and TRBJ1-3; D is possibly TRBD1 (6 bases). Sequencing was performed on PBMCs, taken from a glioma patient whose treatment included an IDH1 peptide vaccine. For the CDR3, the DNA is TGTGCTAGTGGCCAACAGGGTACGGGCGGAAACACCATATATTTT. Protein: CASGQQGTGGNTIYF.